The clone carrying this T cell receptor beta chain was picked up many times. The TCR library protocol was used to attach unique molecular identifiers. These identifiers were attached to individual cDNA molecules. Using its own MiXCR run on the 5' RACE reads, TCRdb lists one record per CDR3 protein. The sample includes around 31,000 distinct CDR3 sequences, approximately 5.4% of them seen just once. The entry originates in a study of early T cells in non-severe SARS-CoV-2 infection. The germline CDR1 and CDR2 sequences are DFQATT and SNEGSKA (reference sequence). Trimming at V came to 3 bases and at J to 2 bases, leaving 10 bases not matched to a gene. The CDR3 spans 16 residues.

Material: whole blood. The origin of this receptor is an adult who was a healthcare worker with PCR-confirmed SARS-CoV-2 infection or an uninfected control (not recorded which). The chain combines TRBV20-1 with TRBJ2-7, with 10 nucleotides matching TRBD2. The CDR3 is CSARGISGRPPYEQYF. As DNA, the CDR3 is TGCAGTGCTAGGGGTATTAGCGGGAGGCCACCCTACGAGCAGTACTTC.